This entry concerns a single TCR beta chain. The protocol was immunoSEQ multiplex PCR, while the TCRdb copy is restricted to in-frame clones and leaves out a portion. This sample has 60,000 to 75,000 clones; roughly 87% occur once, and the top ten carry approximately 18%. This entry is derived from a study of T cell responses to AZD1222 COVID-19 vaccine. This CDR3 spans 15 amino acids. Trimming left V 7 bases short and J 1 base short, with 16 bases between. Germline V gene data show CDR1 as MNHEY and CDR2 as SVGAGI. The sequence was obtained from an adult in good health. Material: peripheral blood, obtained on day 0 of AZD1222 vaccination. The chain combines TRBV6-5 with TRBJ2-5; D is possibly TRBD1 or TRBD2 (5 bases each). This CDR3 reads CASTFGMGVQETQYF. CDR3 DNA: TGTGCCAGCACCTTCGGAATGGGGGTCCAAGAGACCCAGTACTTC.